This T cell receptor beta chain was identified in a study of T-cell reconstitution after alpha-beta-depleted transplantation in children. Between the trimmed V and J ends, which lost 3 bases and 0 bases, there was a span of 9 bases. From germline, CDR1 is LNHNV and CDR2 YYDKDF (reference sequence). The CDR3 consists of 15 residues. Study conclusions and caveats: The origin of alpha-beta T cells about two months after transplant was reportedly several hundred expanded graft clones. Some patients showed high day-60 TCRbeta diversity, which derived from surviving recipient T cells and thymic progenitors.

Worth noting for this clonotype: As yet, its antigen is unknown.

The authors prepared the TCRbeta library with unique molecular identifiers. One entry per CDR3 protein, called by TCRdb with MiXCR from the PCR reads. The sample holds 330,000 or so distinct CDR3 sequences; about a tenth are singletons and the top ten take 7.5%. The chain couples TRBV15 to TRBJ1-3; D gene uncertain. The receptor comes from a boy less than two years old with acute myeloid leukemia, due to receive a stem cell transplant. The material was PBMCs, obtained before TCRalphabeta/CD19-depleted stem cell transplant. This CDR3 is CATSRDLDSGNTIYF. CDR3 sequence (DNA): TGTGCCACCAGCAGGGACTTGGACTCTGGAAACACCATATATTTT.